The 16 T cell receptor beta chains below all came from one sample that was sequenced in a study of OX40 agonist ivuxolimab in advanced cancers. TCRdb's copy holds only in-frame clones and misses some; the assay was immunoSEQ multiplex PCR. The repertoire holds more than 45,000 clones, with 65% to 90% as singletons. The sample consisted of CD4+ or CD8+ T cells sorted from blood, taken in a trial of the OX40 agonist ivuxolimab. The receptors were sampled from an adult with an advanced solid tumor such as melanoma, head and neck, liver or kidney cancer.

This clone was counted once. J is TRBJ1-1 and V is TRBV19; D possibly corresponds to TRBD1 (5 bases). The germline V gene encodes CDR1 LNHDA and CDR2 SQIVND (reference sequence). Trimming stripped 4 bases from V and 3 bases from J, with 9 bases between. The CDR3 loop spans 13 amino acids. CDR3 residues: CASSRVRDTEAFF. CDR3 bases: TGTGCCAGTAGTAGGGTCAGGGACACTGAAGCTTTCTTT.

The chain uses TRBV12-5 and TRBJ2-1, with D unclear. This CDR3 is 13 amino acids long. Trimming removed 2 bases from V and 4 bases from J, with 6 bases in between. Germline values: CDR1 LGHNT, CDR2 FRNRAP. For the CDR3, the DNA is TGTGCTAGTGGTTTGACAGAATACAATGAGCAGTTCTTC. Residues: CASGLTEYNEQFF.

This chain connects TRBV28 to TRBJ1-2; the D gene is possibly TRBD1 (5 bases). Germline V gene lookup returns CDR1 MDHEN and CDR2 SYDVKM. There are 13 residues in the CDR3. V lost 6 bases, J lost 7 bases, and 15 bases lay in between. CDR3 amino acids: CASRPPQGSGYTF. For the CDR3, the DNA is TGTGCCAGCAGACCCCCCCAGGGAAGTGGCTACACCTTC.

This clone has only a few counts. V gene TRBV5-1 combines with J gene TRBJ2-2; 11 bases map to TRBD1. Germline trimming cut 3 bases from V and 5 bases from J; bases unmatched to any gene: 3. This CDR3 spans 15 amino acids. CDR1 and CDR2 from the germline V gene are SGHRS and YFSETQ. The CDR3 region is CASSWTGGGTGELFF. CDR3 bases: TGCGCCAGCAGCTGGACAGGGGGCGGAACCGGGGAGCTGTTTTTT.

The rearrangement uses TRBV21-1 and TRBJ1-5; the table calls TRBD1, which could not be checked here. TRBV21-1 is given as a pseudogene. There are 18 residues in the CDR3. In DNA form, the CDR3 reads TGTGCCAGCAGCGGCCTTATTCCACAGGGGGCAAGCAATCAGCCCCAGCATTTT. Its translation: CASSGLIPQGASNQPQHF.

This clone came up a few times. Here the CDR3 DNA reads TGTGCCAGCAGGGGGACAGGGCCCACCGGGGAGCTGTTTTTT. Amino acids: CASRGTGPTGELFF. The V gene is TRBV14, the J gene TRBJ2-2; TRBD1 aligns across 9 bases. The CDR3 sequence is 14 residues long. In germline, CDR1 is SGHDN, CDR2 FVKESK. V shed 6 bases, J shed 4 bases, and the junction held 3 bases outside the gene matches.

The chain couples TRBV5-1 to TRBJ2-3, with D tentatively TRBD2 (6 bases). Between the trimmed V and J ends, which lost 4 bases and 1 base, there was a span of 22 bases. Germline V gene data show CDR1 as SGHRS and CDR2 as YFSETQ. CDR3 size: 18 residues. The CDR3 nucleotides are TGCGCCAGCAGCGGTGAGTTCGGCGAGCGGGTGCGCACAGATACGCAGTATTTT. This codes for CASSGEFGERVRTDTQYF.

This clone was observed a handful of times. V and J are TRBV20-1 and TRBJ2-7, with D possibly TRBD2 on 6 matching bases. The CDR3 extends over 11 amino acids. Deletions cut 6 bases from V and 6 bases from J, with 12 bases between. Germline CDR1 DFQATT, CDR2 SNEGSKA (reference sequence). CDR3 sequence: CSARRAGEQYF. The CDR3 region has the DNA TGCAGTGCGCGGAGGGCGGGCGAGCAGTACTTC.

The V call is TRBV2, the J call TRBJ2-5; possibly TRBD2 for D (5 bases). Trimming cost V 7 bases and J 1 base, with 10 bases left between them. CDR1 is SNHLY, CDR2 FYNNEI, per germline. There are 13 residues in the CDR3. CDR3 residues: CASNKRIQETQYF. The CDR3, as DNA: TGTGCCAGCAACAAGCGGATCCAAGAGACCCAGTACTTC.

The chain has TRBV2 and TRBJ1-6; no firm D call. The V gene lost 2 bases and the J gene lost 9 bases, with 14 bases spanning the gap. There are 15 residues in the CDR3. Looked up from germline, CDR1 is SNHLY and CDR2 is FYNNEI. DNA for the CDR3: TGTGCCAGCAGTGAACTGGTCGGATCTTCTTCACCCCTCCACTTT. It translates to CASSELVGSSSPLHF.

This chain uses TRBV19 with TRBJ1-2; the D gene is possibly TRBD1 (5 bases). The CDR3 sequence is 14 residues long. Germline V gene sequence: CDR1 LNHDA, CDR2 SQIVND (reference sequence). Trimming stripped 6 bases from V and 0 bases from J, with 11 bases between. The CDR3 coding sequence is TGTGCCAGTAGGCCGAGGGGACCTAACTATGGCTACACCTTC. Translated: CASRPRGPNYGYTF.

V and J are TRBV7-2 and TRBJ2-7; TRBD1 is a possible D gene (6 bases). Between the trimmed V and J ends, which lost 4 bases and 3 bases, there was a span of 7 bases. Germline lookup yields CDR1 SGHTA and CDR2 FQGNSA. There are 12 residues in the CDR3. This chain's CDR3 is CASSWDIYEQYF. The CDR3 DNA sequence: TGTGCCAGCAGCTGGGACATCTACGAGCAGTACTTC.

This chain joins TRBV19 and TRBJ2-5; TRBD2 is a possible D gene (5 bases). Germline lookup yields CDR1 LNHDA and CDR2 SQIVND (reference sequence). Trimming removed 8 bases from V and 5 bases from J, with 12 bases in between. The CDR3 length is 12 residues. CDR3 in DNA: TGTGCCAGTGGTGGACTTGGGGAGACCCAGTACTTC. Residues: CASGGLGETQYF.

This clone was counted a single time. The CDR3 sequence: CASRFERGGNTEAFF. In DNA form, the CDR3 reads TGTGCCAGTAGGTTCGAGAGGGGAGGGAACACTGAAGCTTTCTTT. This sequence joins TRBV19 and TRBJ1-1, with D tentatively TRBD1 (5 bases). CDR3 length: 15 amino acids. Germline V lookup: CDR1 LNHDA, CDR2 SQIVND (reference sequence). Trimming removed 6 bases at V and 1 base at J, with 15 bases between.

This clone was found a few times. This chain uses TRBV7-7 with TRBJ2-2, with no clear D. CDR1 and CDR2 (germline): SSHAT, FNYEAQ (reference sequence). The CDR3 covers 14 residues. With 1 base removed from V and 1 base from J, the gap between germline ends came to 4 bases. Here the CDR3 reads CASSLGENTGELFF. In nucleotides, the CDR3 is TGTGCCAGCAGCTTAGGAGAGAACACCGGGGAGCTGTTTTTT.

The rearrangement links TRBV6-1 to TRBJ1-6, with D uncertain. Germline loops: CDR1 MNHNS, CDR2 SASEGT. Between the trimmed V and J ends, which lost 7 bases and 7 bases, there was a span of 11 bases. The CDR3 contains 13 residues. The CDR3 nucleotides read TGTGCCAGCAAGGCCTGGTACAATTCACCCCTCCACTTT. Translation: CASKAWYNSPLHF.